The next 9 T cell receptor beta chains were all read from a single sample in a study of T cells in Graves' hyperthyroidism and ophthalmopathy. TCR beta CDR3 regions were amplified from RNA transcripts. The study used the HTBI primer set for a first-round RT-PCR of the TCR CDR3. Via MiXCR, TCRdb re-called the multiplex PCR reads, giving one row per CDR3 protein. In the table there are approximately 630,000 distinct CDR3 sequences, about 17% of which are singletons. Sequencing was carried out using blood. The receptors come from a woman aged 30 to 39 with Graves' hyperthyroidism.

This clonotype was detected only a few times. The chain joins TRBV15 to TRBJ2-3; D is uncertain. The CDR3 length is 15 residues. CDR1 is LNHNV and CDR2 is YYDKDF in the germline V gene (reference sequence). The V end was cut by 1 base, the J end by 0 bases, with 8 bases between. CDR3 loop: CATSRGRPSTDTQYF. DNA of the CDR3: TGTGCCACCAGCAGAGGGCGGCCCAGCACAGATACGCAGTATTTT.

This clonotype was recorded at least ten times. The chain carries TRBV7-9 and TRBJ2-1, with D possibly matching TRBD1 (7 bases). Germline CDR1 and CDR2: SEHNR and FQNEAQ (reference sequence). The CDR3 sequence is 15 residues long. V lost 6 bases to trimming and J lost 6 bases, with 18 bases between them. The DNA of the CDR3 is TGTGCCAGCAGGAACGGGACAGTGGGACTCAATGAGCAGTTCTTC. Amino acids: CASRNGTVGLNEQFF. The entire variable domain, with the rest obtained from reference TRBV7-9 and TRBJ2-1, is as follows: DTGVSQNPRHKITKRGQNVTFRCDPISEHNRLYWYRQTLGQGPEFLTYFQNEAQLEKSRLLSDRFSAERPKGSFSTLEIQRTEQGDSAMYLCASRNGTVGLNEQFFGPGTRLTVL.

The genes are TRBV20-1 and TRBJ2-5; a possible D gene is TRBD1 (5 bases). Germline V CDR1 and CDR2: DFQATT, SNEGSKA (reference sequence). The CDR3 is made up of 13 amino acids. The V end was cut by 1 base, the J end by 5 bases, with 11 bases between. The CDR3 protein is CSARGAHRETQYF. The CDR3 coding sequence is TGCAGTGCTAGAGGGGCCCACAGGGAGACCCAGTACTTC.

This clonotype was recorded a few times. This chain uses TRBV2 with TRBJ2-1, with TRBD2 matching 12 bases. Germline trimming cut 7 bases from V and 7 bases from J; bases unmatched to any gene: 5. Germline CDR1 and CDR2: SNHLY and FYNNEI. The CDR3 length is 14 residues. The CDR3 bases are TGTGCCAGCAAGGCTAGCGGGAGGGAAAATGAGCAGTTCTTC. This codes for CASKASGRENEQFF.

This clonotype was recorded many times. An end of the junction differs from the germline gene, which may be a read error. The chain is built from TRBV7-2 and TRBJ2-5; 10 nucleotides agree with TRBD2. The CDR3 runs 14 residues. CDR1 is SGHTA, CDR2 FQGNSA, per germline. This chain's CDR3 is CASSLAGVAETQYF. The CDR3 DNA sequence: TGTGCCAGCAGCCTAGCGGGAGTAGCAGAGACCCAGTACTTC.

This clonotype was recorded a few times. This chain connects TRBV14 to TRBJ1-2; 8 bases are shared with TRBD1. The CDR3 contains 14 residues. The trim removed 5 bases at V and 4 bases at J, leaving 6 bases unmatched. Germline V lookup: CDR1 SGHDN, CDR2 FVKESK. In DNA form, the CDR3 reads TGTGCCAGCAGCTCACATCAGGGGGCCTATGGCTACACCTTC. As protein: CASSSHQGAYGYTF.

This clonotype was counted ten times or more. The CDR3 DNA is TGTGCCAGCACCCTCCAGGGAACCAATGAGCAGTTCTTC. Amino acids: CASTLQGTNEQFF. The genes are TRBV27 and TRBJ2-1; possibly TRBD1 for D (5 bases). Per germline, CDR1 MNHEY and CDR2 SMNVEV (reference sequence). Trimming took 7 bases from V and 6 from J, leaving 13 bases between them. The CDR3 is 13 amino acids.

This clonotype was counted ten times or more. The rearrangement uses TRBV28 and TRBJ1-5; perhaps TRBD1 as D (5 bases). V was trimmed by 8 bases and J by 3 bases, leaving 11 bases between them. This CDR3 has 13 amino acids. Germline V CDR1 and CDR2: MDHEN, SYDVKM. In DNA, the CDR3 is TGTGCCAGCCTCCGACAGCTCAATCAGCCCCAGCATTTT. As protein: CASLRQLNQPQHF.

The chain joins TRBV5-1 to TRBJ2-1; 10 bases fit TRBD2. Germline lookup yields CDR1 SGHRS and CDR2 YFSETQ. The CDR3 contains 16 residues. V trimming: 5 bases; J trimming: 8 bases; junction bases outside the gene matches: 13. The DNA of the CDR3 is TGCGCCAGCAGTGAGCAGGGAGCGGGAGGGGAGGATGAGCAGTTCTTC. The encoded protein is CASSEQGAGGEDEQFF.